The entry below describes one T cell receptor (beta chain). This sample is part of a study of cytomegalovirus exposure and HLA in healthy donors. CDR3 size: 15 residues. Trimming left V 4 bases short and J 0 bases short, with 11 bases between. Germline V gene data show CDR1 as SGHRS and CDR2 as YFSETQ. PCR employed 60 Vbeta and 13 Jbeta primers. Libraries were prepared by immunoSEQ multiplex PCR; TCRdb keeps only in-frame clonotypes and omits some of them. The sample contains more than 90,000 clones, 69% of which appear only once. The chain carries TRBV5-1 and TRBJ1-3; no firm D call. Material: PBMCs. This receptor was identified in a man aged 50-60 years in good health and CMV-seronegative. The CDR3 protein is CASSLSDNSGNTIYF. The CDR3 DNA is TGCGCCAGCAGCCTATCTGACAACTCTGGAAACACCATATATTTT.